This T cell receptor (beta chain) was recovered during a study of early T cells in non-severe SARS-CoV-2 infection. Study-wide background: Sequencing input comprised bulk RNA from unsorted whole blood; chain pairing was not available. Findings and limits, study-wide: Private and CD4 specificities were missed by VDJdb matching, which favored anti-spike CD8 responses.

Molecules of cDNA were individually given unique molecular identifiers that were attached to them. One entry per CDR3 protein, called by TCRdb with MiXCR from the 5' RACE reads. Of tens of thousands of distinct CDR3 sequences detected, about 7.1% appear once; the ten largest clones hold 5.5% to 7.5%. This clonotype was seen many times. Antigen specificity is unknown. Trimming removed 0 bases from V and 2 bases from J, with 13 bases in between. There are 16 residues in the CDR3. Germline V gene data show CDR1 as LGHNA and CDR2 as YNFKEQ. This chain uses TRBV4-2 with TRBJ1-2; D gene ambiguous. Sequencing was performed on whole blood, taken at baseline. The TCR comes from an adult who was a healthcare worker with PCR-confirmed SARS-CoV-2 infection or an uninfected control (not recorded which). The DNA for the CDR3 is TGTGCCAGCAGCCAAGATAAGGCAGGCGGGAACTATGGCTACACCTTC. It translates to CASSQDKAGGNYGYTF.